This entry lists 31 T cell receptor beta chains sequenced from one sample in a study of T cell repertoires in cytomegalovirus infection. TCRdb fed the reads into MiXCR, producing one record per CDR3 protein. There are fewer than 950,000 distinct CDR3 sequences in the sample; 30% to 35% occur only once, and roughly 12% lies in the top ten. Antigens for these TCRs are unknown. This specimen consisted of cultured CD8+ T cells from PBMCs, obtained from culture after CMV antigen stimulation. These receptors originate from a human donor in good health (CMV status not recorded). Some clones in this sample may be carry-over from other donors' samples.

The count of this clonotype is one. A read error is possible here, since a much larger clone lies one base away. The genes are TRBV7-6 and TRBJ2-7; D is perhaps TRBD2 (5 bases). The germline V gene encodes CDR1 SGHVS and CDR2 FNYEAQ. The CDR3 sequence is 13 residues long. The V end lost 7 bases, the J end lost 4 bases, and 14 bases lay between the germline ends. The CDR3 nucleotides read TGTGCCAGCATCTTTGCACCGGGGTACGAGCAGTACTTC. It encodes CASIFAPGYEQYF.

This clonotype has a handful of counts. The chain links TRBV6-6 to TRBJ1-1; 9 bases agree with TRBD1. The CDR3 is 18 amino acids. The V gene's germline CDR1 is MNHNY and CDR2 SVGAGI (reference sequence). The V gene end was trimmed by 2 bases and the J gene end by 4 bases; junction bases not matched to a gene: 14. CDR3 coding DNA: TGTGCCAGCAGTTACCGTCCTCATCGACAGGGGGGTAGCACTGAAGCTTTCTTT. This gives the protein CASSYRPHRQGGSTEAFF.

This chain uses TRBV20-1 with TRBJ2-3; 13 positions agree with TRBD2. CDR3 length: 16 amino acids. The germline V gene encodes CDR1 DFQATT and CDR2 SNEGSKA (reference sequence). The J segment lost 4 bases and the V segment lost 5 bases, leaving 9 bases of the junction unmatched. CDR3 protein: CSAQELAGGPSDTQYF. The DNA of the CDR3 is TGCAGTGCTCAGGAACTAGCGGGGGGGCCTTCAGATACGCAGTATTTT.

The rearrangement joins TRBV5-4 to TRBJ1-6; maybe TRBD1 (6 bases). The CDR3 has 16 amino acids. Germline-derived CDR1 and CDR2 are SGHNT and YYREEE (reference sequence). Between the trimmed V and J ends, which lost 0 bases and 3 bases, there was a span of 10 bases. DNA of the CDR3: TGTGCCAGCAGCTTGGGGGGGGGCGACTATAATTCACCCCTCCACTTT. It yields the protein CASSLGGGDYNSPLHF. The complete variable domain, with remaining parts taken from reference TRBV5-4 and TRBJ1-6, reads ETGVTQSPTHLIKTRGQQVTLRCSSQSGHNTVSWYQQALGQGPQFIFQYYREEENGRGNFPPRFSGLQFPNYSSELNVNALELDDSALYLCASSLGGGDYNSPLHFGNGTRLTVT.

The chain uses TRBV20-1 and TRBJ2-1, with 12 bases aligning to TRBD2. There are 15 residues in the CDR3. Losses at the gene ends were 3 bases for V and 7 bases for J; bases not matched to a gene: 7. Germline V lookup: CDR1 DFQATT, CDR2 SNEGSKA (reference sequence). The CDR3 sequence is CSARASGGAWNEQFF. CDR3 DNA: TGCAGTGCTAGGGCTAGCGGGGGGGCCTGGAATGAGCAGTTCTTC.

This clonotype was seen more than once but under ten times. The J gene is TRBJ1-1, the V gene TRBV6-6; TRBD1 aligns across 7 bases. The CDR3 loop spans 12 amino acids. Germline trimming cut 2 bases from V and 11 bases from J; bases unmatched to any gene: 5. Germline values: CDR1 MNHNY, CDR2 SVGAGI (reference sequence). Here the CDR3 DNA reads TGTGCCAGCAGTTACGAGGGGGCGTGGGCTTTCTTT. Translated, it gives CASSYEGAWAFF.

This clonotype was observed at least ten times. The chain carries TRBV7-2 and TRBJ1-6; no clear D. Germline CDR1 is SGHTA and CDR2 is FQGNSA. V lost 1 base and J lost 0, with 10 bases in between. CDR3 length: 17 amino acids. The CDR3 DNA reads as TGTGCCAGCAGCTTAGATCCGTTAAGCTCCTATAATTCACCCCTCCACTTT. This translates into CASSLDPLSSYNSPLHF.

This chain joins TRBV27 and TRBJ2-1; 11 bases map to TRBD2. CDR3 length equals 16 residues. Germline V gene lookup returns CDR1 MNHEY and CDR2 SMNVEV (reference sequence). V dropped 3 bases and J dropped 5; count of bases not matched to a gene: 6. This CDR3 reads CASSFFGTSGDNEQFF. The CDR3 nucleotides are TGTGCCAGCAGTTTTTTCGGGACTAGCGGCGACAATGAGCAGTTCTTC.

In this sample, this clonotype turned up a few times. V usage is TRBV28 and J usage is TRBJ2-2; D possibly corresponds to TRBD2 (5 bases). This CDR3 is 18 amino acids long. CDR1 and CDR2 from the germline V gene are MDHEN and SYDVKM. Trimming removed 7 bases at V and 2 bases at J, with 23 bases between. As DNA, the CDR3 is TGTGCCAGCACCACGTCGGTCCTTGAGGGCCCTAACACCGGGGAGCTGTTTTTT. Encoded protein: CASTTSVLEGPNTGELFF. Looking up the rest from reference TRBV28 and TRBJ2-2 gives the full variable domain: DVKVTQSSRYLVKRTGEKVFLECVQDMDHENMFWYRQDPGLGLRLIYFSYDVKMKEKGDIPEGYSVSREKKERFSLILESASTNQTSMYLCASTTSVLEGPNTGELFFGEGSRLTVL.

This clonotype appeared many times. J is TRBJ2-3 and V is TRBV7-6; TRBD2 agrees at 11 bases. Germline CDR1 is SGHVS and CDR2 is FNYEAQ. The V segment lost 5 bases and the J segment 1 base; nucleotides outside the gene matches: 8. The CDR3 totals 17 residues. Written as DNA, the CDR3 is TGTGCCAGCAGCCCCCGACTAGCGGGACAACGCACAGATACGCAGTATTTT. Translation gives CASSPRLAGQRTDTQYF.

This clonotype showed up just a few times. This chain uses TRBV6-4 with TRBJ1-2; a possible D gene is TRBD1 (5 bases). The CDR3 contains 17 residues. Germline assignment: CDR1 MRHNA and CDR2 SNTAGT. Trimming cost V 6 bases and J 3 bases, with 23 bases left between them. The CDR3 DNA is TGTGCCAGCAGCCAATACTGGTCAGGGAAGGTTGACTATGGCTACACCTTC. Amino acids: CASSQYWSGKVDYGYTF.

The genes are TRBV6-4 and TRBJ2-1, with D unresolved. The CDR3 consists of 16 residues. V was pared by 6 bases and J by 3 bases, with 18 bases between. Per the germline V gene, CDR1 is MRHNA and CDR2 is SNTAGT. The CDR3 spells CASRHPPPTFYNEQFF. The CDR3 DNA reads TGTGCCAGCAGACATCCACCCCCCACTTTCTACAATGAGCAGTTCTTC.

This clonotype appeared many times. The chain joins TRBV19 to TRBJ2-2; no firm D call. This CDR3 has 14 amino acids. From germline, CDR1 is LNHDA and CDR2 SQIVND (reference sequence). The V gene lost 7 bases and the J gene lost 0 bases, with 9 bases spanning the gap. The CDR3 sequence: CASTIGTNTGELFF. DNA for the CDR3: TGTGCCAGTACCATAGGGACGAACACCGGGGAGCTGTTTTTT.

This chain uses TRBV6-2 or TRBV6-3 with TRBJ2-1; 9 bases line up with TRBD2. The V and J ends lost 8 bases and 8 bases, in that order; junction bases with no gene match: 13. The CDR3 loop spans 15 amino acids. CDR1 is MNHEY, CDR2 SVGEGT, per germline. The CDR3: CASLGVAGAPDEQFF. CDR3 DNA: TGTGCCAGCTTAGGAGTAGCGGGGGCCCCCGATGAGCAGTTCTTC.

The table lists this clonotype with a few counts. The rearrangement joins TRBV15 to TRBJ1-1; D is perhaps TRBD1 (5 bases). CDR3 length: 15 amino acids. Looked up from germline, CDR1 is LNHNV and CDR2 is YYDKDF (reference sequence). V shed 0 bases and J shed 2 bases, with 10 bases lying between them. CDR3 residues: CATSRDRDGNTEAFF. The CDR3 DNA is TGTGCCACCAGCAGAGATCGGGACGGAAACACTGAAGCTTTCTTT.

The table lists this clonotype with many counts. The V call is TRBV7-2, the J call TRBJ2-1, with 13 nucleotides matching TRBD2. The V gene's germline CDR1 is SGHTA and CDR2 FQGNSA. The CDR3 runs to 17 residues. Trimming at V came to 0 bases and at J to 5 bases, leaving 4 bases not matched to a gene. The CDR3 DNA follows: TGTGCCAGCAGCTTAGCGGGGGGACTAGCGGGGAACAATGAGCAGTTCTTC. The encoded protein is CASSLAGGLAGNNEQFF.

The chain carries TRBV7-9 and TRBJ2-7; 9 nucleotides line up with TRBD2. Germline V CDR1 and CDR2: SEHNR, FQNEAQ (reference sequence). V gave up 4 bases and J gave up 3 bases; unmatched junction bases: 4. The CDR3 covers 14 residues. Here the CDR3 reads CASSSLAGSYEQYV. The CDR3 nucleotides read TGTGCCAGCAGCTCCCTAGCGGGGAGCTACGAGCAGTACGTC.

The chain joins TRBV19 to TRBJ1-1; D possibly corresponds to TRBD1 (6 bases). Per germline, CDR1 LNHDA and CDR2 SQIVND (reference sequence). The CDR3 extends over 14 amino acids. Trimming shortened V by 0 bases and J by 3 bases, and 8 bases separated the two germline ends. CDR3 sequence: CASSIDTGYTEAFF. The CDR3 coding sequence is TGTGCCAGTAGTATAGATACAGGGTACACTGAAGCTTTCTTT. The full variable domain, in which reference TRBV19 and TRBJ1-1 provide the parts outside the CDR3, is DGGITQSPKYLFRKEGQNVTLSCEQNLNHDAMYWYRQDPGQGLRLIYYSQIVNDFQKGDIAEGYSVSREKKESFPLTVTSAQKNPTAFYLCASSIDTGYTEAFFGQGTRLTVV.

Worth noting for this clonotype: A read error is likely, as this CDR3 ends without the conserved phenylalanine or tryptophan. V usage is TRBV4-1 and J usage is TRBJ2-2, with TRBD2 matching 10 bases. Trimming removed 10 bases from V and 5 bases from J; junction bases left unmatched: 7. Germline CDR1 and CDR2: MGHRA and YSYEKL. CDR3 size: 14 residues. The CDR3 loop reads CAIRTSGITGELFL. CDR3 in DNA: TGCGCCATAAGGACTAGCGGTATTACCGGGGAGCTGTTTCTT.

The rearrangement links TRBV6-6 to TRBJ2-1; D is possibly TRBD2 (5 bases). The CDR3 runs 14 residues. Germline CDR1 MNHNY, CDR2 SVGAGI (reference sequence). The V gene lost 0 bases and the J gene lost 15 bases, with 18 bases spanning the gap. CDR3 loop: CASSYSLVRESWFF. The DNA of the CDR3 is TGTGCCAGCAGTTACTCGTTGGTGAGGGAGTCTTGGTTCTTC.

About this clonotype: A single base separates this from a much larger clone, so it may be a read error. The chain combines TRBV7-6 with TRBJ2-7, with D possibly called TRBD1 or TRBD2 (5 bases each). V lost 4 bases, J lost 2 bases, and 9 bases lay in between. Germline V gives CDR1 SGHVS, CDR2 FNYEAQ. The CDR3 contains 13 residues. CDR3 in amino acids: CASSSTAAYEQYF. CDR3 nucleotide sequence: TGTGCCAGCAGCTCGACAGCGGCCTACGAGCAGTACTTC. Using reference TRBV7-6 and TRBJ2-7 for the parts outside the CDR3, the full variable domain is GAGVSQSPRYKVTKRGQDVALRCDPISGHVSLYWYRQALGQGPEFLTYFNYEAQQDKSGLPNDRFSAERPEGSISTLTIQRTEQRDSAMYRCASSSTAAYEQYFGPGTRLTVT.

This clonotype was counted only a few times. The chain is built from TRBV12-3 or TRBV12-4 and TRBJ2-1; TRBD1 is a possible D gene (5 bases). The CDR3 sequence is 14 residues long. Trimming removed 6 bases from V and 6 bases from J, with 15 bases in between. CDR3 sequence (DNA): TGTGCCAGCAGCGACAGATATATAACCAATGAGCAGTTCTTC. It codes for CASSDRYITNEQFF.

The chain carries TRBV12-3 or TRBV12-4 and TRBJ2-2; TRBD1 agrees at 10 bases. The J segment lost 4 bases and the V segment lost 8 bases, leaving 7 bases of the junction unmatched. The CDR3 consists of 15 residues. The CDR3 bases are TGTGCCAGCCATCGACAGGGGGCGACCACCGGGGAGCTGTTTTTT. Translation gives CASHRQGATTGELFF.

This sequence joins TRBV4-1 and TRBJ1-2, with 8 positions matching TRBD1. This CDR3 has 15 residues. Unmatched junction bases numbered 7, after V lost 3 bases and J lost 4 bases. The germline V gene encodes CDR1 MGHRA and CDR2 YSYEKL. In DNA, the CDR3 is TGCGCCAGCAGCCAGCGACAGGGGTCTTTCTATGGCTACACCTTC. Encoded protein: CASSQRQGSFYGYTF.

This sequence joins TRBV7-8 and TRBJ1-4; 7 bases agree with TRBD1. CDR1 is SGHVS and CDR2 is FQNEAQ in the germline V gene. There are 16 residues in the CDR3. Trimming cost V 5 bases and J 5 bases; bases outside gene matches: 11. The CDR3 DNA is TGTGCCAGCAGCCACCCCAGGGACAGAGCCAATGAAAAACTGTTTTTT. It yields the protein CASSHPRDRANEKLFF.

The chain couples TRBV15 to TRBJ2-5, with D possibly matching TRBD2 (5 bases). The CDR3 contains 16 residues. Trimming shortened V by 3 bases and J by 1 base, and 15 bases separated the two germline ends. Germline V gives CDR1 LNHNV, CDR2 YYDKDF (reference sequence). This CDR3 reads CATSRVPAGVQETQYF. The CDR3 nucleotides are TGTGCCACCAGCAGGGTACCTGCCGGGGTCCAAGAGACCCAGTACTTC.

The V call is TRBV6-1, the J call TRBJ1-5; perhaps TRBD1 as D (6 bases). V was cut by 0 bases and J by 6 bases, with 15 bases left in between. CDR1 and CDR2 (germline): MNHNS, SASEGT. The CDR3 has 16 amino acids. CDR3 sequence reads: CASSEALFGGPQPQHF. CDR3 sequence (DNA): TGTGCCAGCAGTGAAGCGCTTTTCGGGGGCCCTCAGCCCCAGCATTTT.

This chain links TRBV10-3 with TRBJ1-2, with D hard to call. CDR1 is ENHRY and CDR2 is SYGVKD in the germline V gene. There are 11 residues in the CDR3. Trimming took off 10 bases at V and 8 bases at J, with 14 bases between the two ends. CDR3 loop: CATEGGGGYTF. In DNA form, the CDR3 reads TGTGCCACTGAGGGTGGTGGAGGCTACACCTTC.

This clonotype was observed many times. The rearrangement links TRBV7-2 to TRBJ2-3, with a weak D call TRBD2 (5 bases). Germline V gene data show CDR1 as SGHTA and CDR2 as FQGNSA. The CDR3 consists of 17 residues. Trimming shortened V by 1 base and J by 2 bases, and 16 bases separated the two germline ends. In DNA form, the CDR3 reads TGTGCCAGCAGCTTAGTTGGTCCCTCGGGGTTCACAGATACGCAGTATTTT. It is translated as CASSLVGPSGFTDTQYF.

This clonotype was picked up a small number of times. The genes are TRBV18 and TRBJ1-5, with 8 bases aligning to TRBD1. This CDR3 spans 14 amino acids. The germline gives CDR1 KGHSH, CDR2 LQKENI. V was clipped by 5 bases and J by 4 bases; unmatched bases: 4. CDR3 sequence reads: CASSTRQGNQPQHF. The DNA of the CDR3 is TGTGCCAGCTCAACCCGACAGGGGAATCAGCCCCAGCATTTT. The variable domain in full, with the rest retrieved from reference TRBV18 and TRBJ1-5, is NAGVMQNPRHLVRRRGQEARLRCSPMKGHSHVYWYRQLPEEGLKFMVYLQKENIIDESGMPKERFSAEFPKEGPSILRIQQVVRGDSAAYFCASSTRQGNQPQHFGDGTRLSIL.

The chain uses TRBV6-2 or TRBV6-3 and TRBJ1-4; D not certain. The CDR3 spans 13 residues. Germline assignment: CDR1 MNHEY and CDR2 SVGEGT. With 6 bases removed from V and 8 bases from J, the gap between germline ends came to 13 bases. This CDR3 reads CASRQRGWEKLFF. CDR3 in DNA: TGTGCCAGCAGACAACGGGGTTGGGAAAAACTGTTTTTT.